Shown below are 20 T cell receptor beta chains from a single sample sequenced in a study of blood T cell repertoires in COVID-19. Data came from immunoSEQ multiplex PCR; TCRdb stores just in-frame clones and leaves some out. The table has under 50,000 clones, 75% to 95% seen once. Sequencing input: peripheral blood. The receptors stem from a man between 65 and 85 years old with active COVID-19.

In DNA, the CDR3 is TGTGCCAGCAGTTACTCTAGCCCGGGAGCGGGGGGGCGTACGTTCTTC. Its protein is CASSYSSPGAGGRTFF. V is TRBV6-5 and J is TRBJ2-1, with 10 positions matching TRBD2. Trimming removed 0 bases from V and 15 bases from J; junction bases left unmatched: 14. Germline V gene data show CDR1 as MNHEY and CDR2 as SVGAGI. The CDR3 runs to 16 residues.

The V call is TRBV20-1, the J call TRBJ2-1, with D hard to call. The CDR3 runs to 11 residues. The V and J ends lost 6 bases and 7 bases respectively, with 10 bases between them. CDR1 and CDR2 from the germline V gene are DFQATT and SNEGSKA (reference sequence). The DNA for the CDR3 is TGCAGTGCGCCAGACTCTAATGAGCAGTTCTTC. Protein: CSAPDSNEQFF.

The chain carries TRBV2 and TRBJ1-1, with 10 bases lining up with TRBD1. J gave up 3 bases and V 6 bases, and 4 bases lay outside the gene matches. Per germline, CDR1 SNHLY and CDR2 FYNNEI. This CDR3 spans 14 amino acids. For the CDR3, the DNA is TGTGCCAGCAGCGGACAGGGGGTTGACACTGAAGCTTTCTTT. It yields the protein CASSGQGVDTEAFF.

The chain couples TRBV30 to TRBJ1-1, with D perhaps matching TRBD1 (5 bases). This CDR3 comprises 10 residues. Looked up from germline, CDR1 is GTSNPN and CDR2 is SVGIG (reference sequence). Trimming stripped 6 bases from V and 7 bases from J, with 9 bases between. The CDR3 here is CACGDFEAFF. Written as DNA, the CDR3 is TGTGCCTGTGGGGACTTTGAAGCTTTCTTT.

The rearrangement uses TRBV6-5 and TRBJ2-2; possible D gene TRBD2, 5 bases. CDR3 size: 15 residues. V was trimmed by 0 bases and J by 5 bases, leaving 10 bases between them. Germline CDR1 and CDR2: MNHEY and SVGAGI. The CDR3 loop is CASSYSIGVTGELFF. As DNA, the CDR3 is TGTGCCAGCAGTTACTCGATCGGGGTTACCGGGGAGCTGTTTTTT.

V usage is TRBV7-9 and J usage is TRBJ2-3; 7 bases are a match to TRBD1. Germline V CDR1 and CDR2: SEHNR, FQNEAQ (reference sequence). V lost 4 bases, J lost 2 bases, and 12 bases stayed unmatched. The CDR3 is made up of 17 amino acids. CDR3: CASSSGGGRGFTDTQYF. In nucleotides, the CDR3 is TGTGCCAGCAGCTCAGGCGGAGGCAGGGGGTTCACAGATACGCAGTATTTT.

This chain joins TRBV6-5 and TRBJ1-5, with TRBD1 identical over 7 bases. Germline CDR1 MNHEY, CDR2 SVGAGI. The CDR3 is 15 residues long. The trim removed 7 bases at V and 6 bases at J, leaving 12 bases unmatched. This CDR3 is CASTLTTGAGQPQHF. CDR3 in DNA: TGTGCCAGCACCCTAACTACAGGGGCCGGTCAGCCCCAGCATTTT.

The V and J genes are TRBV27 and TRBJ1-2; perhaps TRBD1 as D (6 bases). The V end lost 6 bases, the J end lost 4 bases, and 18 bases lay between the germline ends. The CDR3 sequence is 15 residues long. Germline V lookup: CDR1 MNHEY, CDR2 SMNVEV (reference sequence). The CDR3 region has the DNA TGTGCCAGCAGCGACGATCCACAGGGTATCTATGGCTACACCTTC. Translated, it gives CASSDDPQGIYGYTF.

This chain joins TRBV27 and TRBJ1-6; 8 positions match TRBD1. The V segment lost 6 bases and the J segment 9 bases; nucleotides outside the gene matches: 7. Per the germline V gene, CDR1 is MNHEY and CDR2 is SMNVEV (reference sequence). This CDR3 is 14 amino acids long. CDR3 amino acids: CASSRRTGTSPLHF. As DNA, the CDR3 is TGTGCCAGCAGCCGCCGGACAGGGACTTCACCCCTCCACTTT.

V gene TRBV29-1 combines with J gene TRBJ2-1; 8 nucleotides match TRBD1. After removal of 6 bases from V and 5 bases from J, the junction contained 6 bases not matched to a gene. This CDR3 is 13 amino acids long. The germline CDR1 and CDR2 sequences are SQVTM and ANQGSEA. This chain's CDR3 is CSVTGTGNNEQFF. The CDR3 DNA is TGCAGCGTCACCGGGACAGGAAACAATGAGCAGTTCTTC.

V is TRBV5-4 and J is TRBJ2-7, with TRBD2 matching over 8 bases. The CDR3 spans 15 residues. Germline V lookup: CDR1 SGHNT, CDR2 YYREEE (reference sequence). Trimming at V came to 4 bases and at J to 7 bases, leaving 13 bases not matched to a gene. The CDR3 spells CASSLSGAGAGEQYF. As DNA, the CDR3 is TGTGCCAGCAGCCTCTCCGGAGCGGGGGCCGGGGAGCAGTACTTC.

The chain uses TRBV19 and TRBJ2-2; TRBD1 matches 8 bases. The J segment lost 5 bases and the V segment lost 6 bases, leaving 8 bases of the junction unmatched. The germline V gene has CDR1 LNHDA and CDR2 SQIVND (reference sequence). The CDR3 is 15 amino acids. CDR3 sequence reads: CASSPRQGRTGELFF. CDR3 nucleotides: TGTGCCAGTAGCCCCCGACAGGGGAGGACCGGGGAGCTGTTTTTT.

This clone was seen a single time. The chain uses TRBV2 and TRBJ1-6, with D maybe TRBD1 (6 bases). The CDR3 is 15 amino acids. The germline V and J ends were trimmed by 5 bases and 7 bases, with 15 bases remaining between them. Germline CDR1 and CDR2: SNHLY and FYNNEI. CDR3 amino acids: CASSPETGKNSPLHF. In DNA form, the CDR3 reads TGTGCCAGCAGTCCCGAGACAGGAAAAAATTCACCCCTCCACTTT.

The chain recombines TRBV15 with TRBJ1-2; D not certain. CDR1 is LNHNV, CDR2 YYDKDF, per germline (reference sequence). CDR3 length: 13 amino acids. V shed 1 base and J shed 4 bases, with 7 bases lying between them. The CDR3 nucleotides are TGTGCCACCAGCAGAGGTCCAGTCTATGGCTACACCTTC. It codes for CATSRGPVYGYTF.

The chain combines TRBV18 with TRBJ1-6; D remains ambiguous. V was trimmed by 2 bases and J by 4 bases, leaving 12 bases between them. The CDR3 is 16 amino acids. Germline assignment: CDR1 KGHSH and CDR2 LQKENI. The CDR3 DNA follows: TGTGCCAGCTCACCAATATCTCCAGTTTATAATTCACCCCTCCACTTT. Protein product: CASSPISPVYNSPLHF.

The J gene is TRBJ2-3, the V gene TRBV7-9, with 7 bases lining up with TRBD2. The junction had 10 bases not matched to a gene; V was cut back by 1 base and J by 6 bases. Germline V gene sequence: CDR1 SEHNR, CDR2 FQNEAQ (reference sequence). The CDR3 length is 16 residues. Here the CDR3 DNA reads TGTGCCAGCAGCTTAGGTGCTAGCGGTGGTGGGGATACGCAGTATTTT. It translates to CASSLGASGGGDTQYF.

This rearrangement joins TRBV7-2 to TRBJ1-2, with D perhaps matching TRBD1 (5 bases). The V and J ends lost 1 base and 8 bases respectively, with 11 bases between them. The germline CDR1 and CDR2 sequences are SGHTA and FQGNSA. This CDR3 spans 13 amino acids. The CDR3 DNA sequence: TGTGCCAGCAGCTTAGAAGGGGTTCGCGGCTACACCTTC. This gives the protein CASSLEGVRGYTF.

The sample holds a few counts of this clone. V is TRBV5-4 and J is TRBJ1-2; no firm D call. Germline V gene lookup returns CDR1 SGHNT and CDR2 YYREEE (reference sequence). This CDR3 comprises 11 residues. Trimming stripped 3 bases from V and 7 bases from J, with 7 bases between. The CDR3 loop is CASSSGRGYTF. DNA for the CDR3: TGTGCCAGCAGCTCGGGTCGTGGCTACACCTTC.

The CDR3 region is CASSHYSYEQYF. CDR3 bases: TGTGCCAGCAGCCACTACAGCTACGAGCAGTACTTC. This sequence joins TRBV3-1 (or the pseudogene TRBV3-2) and TRBJ2-7; unclear D gene. The length of the CDR3 is 12 residues. V lost 3 bases, J lost 3 bases, and 6 bases lay in between. Per germline, CDR1 LGHDT and CDR2 YNNKEL (reference sequence).

This clone has a single count. CDR3 nucleotide sequence: TGTGCCAGCGCTGGACAGGGGAGGGTCAATGAGCAGTTCTTC. It translates to CASAGQGRVNEQFF. The genes are TRBV6-5 and TRBJ2-1; 9 bases are shared with TRBD1. Per the germline V gene, CDR1 is MNHEY and CDR2 is SVGAGI. Trimming at V came to 8 bases and at J to 6 bases, leaving 8 bases not matched to a gene. The CDR3 consists of 14 residues.